Below are 22 T cell receptor beta chains sequenced from a single sample in a study of a mutant IDH1 vaccine in newly diagnosed glioma. Their recognized antigens are unknown. Assay: immunoSEQ multiplex PCR; the TCRdb copy retains only in-frame clones and omits some. The sample lists about 11,000 clones, roughly four fifths occurring once. Noted time point: week 47, end of study. Every vaccine dose comprised 300 ug of mutant IDH1 20-mer peptide plus topical imiquimod. The specimen was PBMCs, collected from a glioma patient whose treatment included an IDH1 peptide vaccine. These receptors all come from a man aged 30 to 39 with glioma.

CDR3 loop: CASKVGQRYNSPLHF. CDR3 in DNA: TGTGCCAGCAAGGTGGGCCAGCGATATAATTCACCCCTCCACTTT. The V and J genes are TRBV6-1 and TRBJ1-6, with D uncertain. Trimming pared 7 bases from V and 4 bases from J, leaving 14 bases between. The CDR3 has 15 amino acids. The germline V gene has CDR1 MNHNS and CDR2 SASEGT.

V gene TRBV6-6 combines with J gene TRBJ1-5; D remains unclear. Trimming pared 5 bases from V and 5 bases from J, leaving 16 bases between. The CDR3 is 15 amino acids. Per germline, CDR1 MNHNY and CDR2 SVGAGI (reference sequence). CDR3 in amino acids: CASSPEREAYQPQHF. The CDR3 DNA follows: TGTGCCAGCAGTCCGGAGCGGGAGGCCTATCAGCCCCAGCATTTT.

The chain employs TRBV11-3 and TRBJ2-3; 11 bases are shared with TRBD1. Germline trimming cut 5 bases from V and 6 bases from J; bases unmatched to any gene: 10. The CDR3 is 16 residues long. CDR1 SGHNT and CDR2 YENEEA come from the germline V gene. The CDR3 coding sequence is TGTGCCAGCAGCGCTGGGACAGGGGGTTTCACGGATACGCAGTATTTT. This translates into CASSAGTGGFTDTQYF.

CDR3 sequence (DNA): TGTGCCAGCAGCCAAGATCTTCCGGGAGCCGGCACAGATACGCAGTATTTT. It translates to CASSQDLPGAGTDTQYF. This chain links TRBV4-2 with TRBJ2-3; D possibly corresponds to TRBD2 (6 bases). V was shortened by 0 bases and J by 1 base, with 14 bases between the two germline ends. Germline assignment: CDR1 LGHNA and CDR2 YNFKEQ. The CDR3 loop spans 17 amino acids.

The chain uses TRBV7-9 and TRBJ2-5; 9 bases are shared with TRBD2. Germline trimming cut 5 bases from V and 4 bases from J; bases unmatched to any gene: 8. Germline CDR1 reads SEHNR; CDR2 reads FQNEAQ (reference sequence). The CDR3 runs to 15 residues. CDR3 protein: CASSPPLAGLETQYF. The CDR3, as DNA: TGTGCCAGCAGCCCGCCCCTAGCGGGACTAGAGACCCAGTACTTC.

A single count supports this clone. The chain is built from TRBV7-9 and TRBJ1-1; no definite D call. From germline, CDR1 is SEHNR and CDR2 FQNEAQ (reference sequence). CDR3 length equals 13 residues. Trimming stripped 2 bases from V and 3 bases from J, with 7 bases between. The CDR3, as DNA: TGTGCCAGCAGCTTAACAGCGGACACTGAAGCTTTCTTT. Its translation: CASSLTADTEAFF.

The V call is TRBV4-1, the J call TRBJ2-5; TRBD2 matches at 12 bases. Germline trimming cut 4 bases from V and 6 bases from J; bases unmatched to any gene: 9. This CDR3 is built from 16 residues. Germline loops: CDR1 MGHRA, CDR2 YSYEKL. For the CDR3, the DNA is TGCGCCAGCAGCCTCCCACTAGCGGGAGGCTCCAAGACCCAGTACTTC. It translates to CASSLPLAGGSKTQYF.

The chain links TRBV9 to TRBJ2-3, with 7 bases that match TRBD2. The length of the CDR3 is 18 residues. CDR1 SGDLS and CDR2 YYNGEE come from the germline V gene. V lost 0 bases to trimming and J lost 4 bases; unmatched junction nucleotides: 14. Here the CDR3 reads CASSVAASIASGADTQYF. The DNA for the CDR3 is TGTGCCAGCAGCGTAGCCGCCTCTATCGCTAGCGGTGCAGATACGCAGTATTTT.

V is TRBV6-6 and J is TRBJ1-2; TRBD1 matches at 8 bases. CDR3 length: 13 amino acids. CDR1 is MNHNY, CDR2 SVGAGI, per germline (reference sequence). The V and J ends lost 6 bases and 8 bases, in that order; junction bases with no gene match: 8. The CDR3 is CASSQRDRRGYTF. DNA of the CDR3: TGTGCCAGCAGCCAACGGGACAGGCGCGGCTACACCTTC.

The rearrangement links TRBV7-9 to TRBJ1-1; weak D call: TRBD1 (5 bases). CDR1 and CDR2 (germline): SEHNR, FQNEAQ (reference sequence). The CDR3 spans 15 residues. Trimming removed 2 bases at V and 1 base at J, with 11 bases between. The CDR3 is CASSLKGRANTEAFF. In nucleotides, the CDR3 is TGTGCCAGCAGCTTAAAGGGACGAGCGAACACTGAAGCTTTCTTT.

The V gene is TRBV14, the J gene TRBJ2-7, with 12 bases aligning to TRBD2. The ends lost 5 bases at V and 5 bases at J; junction bases unmatched: 7. From germline, CDR1 is SGHDN and CDR2 FVKESK. The CDR3 length is 15 residues. The CDR3 DNA sequence: TGTGCCAGCAGCTCCCTAGCGGGAGGGCCCCACGAGCAGTACTTC. It translates to CASSSLAGGPHEQYF.

This clone showed up just a few times. The J gene is TRBJ1-1, the V gene TRBV25-1; 7 bases line up with TRBD1. V lost 1 base to trimming and J lost 6 bases; unmatched junction nucleotides: 11. Germline loops: CDR1 MGHDK, CDR2 SYGVNS. This CDR3 has 16 residues. The CDR3 loop reads CASSEWSSRGVAEAFF. The CDR3, as DNA: TGTGCCAGCAGTGAATGGAGTAGCAGGGGGGTCGCTGAAGCTTTCTTT.

V usage is TRBV6-7 and J usage is TRBJ2-6, with D possibly being TRBD2 (5 bases). TRBV6-7 is treated as an ORF (open reading frame) with a function not yet certain. The V end was cut by 6 bases, the J end by 2 bases, with 14 bases between. This CDR3 has 16 amino acids. DNA of the CDR3: TGTGCCAGCAGAATAGACGGGGTCCCTGGGGCCAACGTCCTGACTTTC. The encoded protein is CASRIDGVPGANVLTF.

This chain joins TRBV11-2 and TRBJ2-7; tentatively, D is TRBD1 (5 bases). This CDR3 spans 17 amino acids. V was cut by 5 bases and J by 0 bases, with 20 bases left in between. The germline V gene encodes CDR1 SGHAT and CDR2 FQNNGV. The CDR3 here is CASSAINLGPSSYEQYF. The CDR3 DNA follows: TGTGCCAGCAGCGCCATCAACCTGGGGCCCTCCTCCTACGAGCAGTACTTC.

The V gene is TRBV4-1, the J gene TRBJ1-4, with D perhaps matching TRBD1 (5 bases). Trimming removed 4 bases at V and 8 bases at J, with 17 bases between. Germline assignment: CDR1 MGHRA and CDR2 YSYEKL. The CDR3 length is 15 residues. Here the CDR3 reads CASSPGLTDREKLFF. The CDR3 region has the DNA TGCGCCAGCAGCCCGGGGCTAACTGATAGGGAAAAACTGTTTTTT.

This clone has more than one count but fewer than ten. This chain connects TRBV5-8 to TRBJ1-5, with unresolved D. Germline V gene lookup returns CDR1 SGHTS and CDR2 YDEGEE. This CDR3 is built from 11 residues. With 6 bases removed from V and 5 bases from J, the gap between germline ends came to 6 bases. The CDR3 DNA follows: TGTGCCAGCACCAAATATCAGCCCCAGCATTTT. It is translated as CASTKYQPQHF.

The V gene is TRBV7-9, the J gene TRBJ2-7, with a weak D call TRBD1 (6 bases). V was shortened by 5 bases and J by 0 bases, with 14 bases between the two germline ends. CDR1 is SEHNR, CDR2 FQNEAQ, per germline (reference sequence). The CDR3 runs 15 residues. CDR3 DNA: TGTGCCAGCAGCCGTTCCAGGGGTGACTCCTACGAGCAGTACTTC. It is translated as CASSRSRGDSYEQYF.

The chain combines TRBV5-1 with TRBJ2-1; 11 bases agree with TRBD1. Germline values: CDR1 SGHRS, CDR2 YFSETQ. CDR3 length: 14 residues. The V segment lost 4 bases and the J segment 7 bases; nucleotides outside the gene matches: 4. This CDR3 is CASSEDRGRNEQFF. CDR3 DNA sequence: TGCGCCAGCAGCGAGGACAGGGGGCGAAATGAGCAGTTCTTC.

V usage is TRBV29-1 and J usage is TRBJ2-4; the match to TRBD2 covers 7 bases. The CDR3 is made up of 13 amino acids. Germline V gene lookup returns CDR1 SQVTM and CDR2 ANQGSEA. The V segment lost 3 bases and the J segment 1 base; nucleotides outside the gene matches: 0. The CDR3 bases are TGCAGCGTTGAGGGAGGGGCCAAAAACATTCAGTACTTC. Translated: CSVEGGAKNIQYF. Using reference TRBV29-1 and TRBJ2-4 for the parts outside the CDR3, the full variable domain is SAVISQKPSRDICQRGTSLTIQCQVDSQVTMMFWYRQQPGQSLTLIATANQGSEATYESGFVIDKFPISRPNLTFSTLTVSNMSPEDSSIYLCSVEGGAKNIQYFGAGTRLSVL.

The genes are TRBV18 and TRBJ2-7, with D uncertain. V lost 1 base to trimming and J lost 6 bases, with 7 bases between them. Germline CDR1 is KGHSH and CDR2 is LQKENI. The CDR3 covers 12 residues. CDR3 bases: TGTGCCAGCTCACCACTGGAGTCCGAGCAGTACTTC. Translating it yields CASSPLESEQYF.

V is TRBV29-1 and J is TRBJ2-1, with D possibly TRBD1 on 6 matching bases. This CDR3 is 11 amino acids long. Germline V CDR1 and CDR2: SQVTM, ANQGSEA. V was pared by 4 bases and J by 10 bases, with 11 bases between. CDR3 loop: CSVVPDREQFF. The CDR3 nucleotides are TGCAGCGTTGTCCCGGACAGAGAGCAGTTCTTC.

The V gene is TRBV7-2, the J gene TRBJ1-1, with no clear D. This CDR3 has 13 residues. V was shortened by 5 bases and J by 3 bases, with 10 bases between the two germline ends. Germline V gives CDR1 SGHTA, CDR2 FQGNSA. CDR3 bases: TGTGCCAGCAGCCCCTCGGAAGACACTGAAGCTTTCTTT. Translated: CASSPSEDTEAFF.